This T cell receptor (beta chain) was sequenced in a study of blood T cell repertoires in COVID-19. Turning to the study itself: Sample material is recorded as cDNA or gDNA derived from T cells, B-cell-depleted T cells, or PBMCs.

A few counts support this clone. The CDR3 totals 15 residues. The trim removed 3 bases at V and 5 bases at J, leaving 9 bases unmatched. The germline V gene encodes CDR1 SGHRS and CDR2 YFSETQ. In the authors' workflow: Reference gene primer amplification gave estimated nucleated cell counts. Libraries were prepared by immunoSEQ multiplex PCR; TCRdb keeps only in-frame clonotypes and omits some of them. V and J calls and clone size are copied from that table; D and trimming were computed from the DNA. The sample holds tens of thousands of clones; around 92% are singletons and the top ten take around 12%.

This rearrangement joins TRBV5-1 to TRBJ1-1; 8 bases match TRBD1. The source is a human donor with active COVID-19. The donor label of this sample is uncertain. Sequenced sample: peripheral blood. The CDR3 sequence: CASSSGPGQETEAFF. CDR3 DNA: TGCGCCAGCAGCTCAGGACCGGGACAGGAAACTGAAGCTTTCTTT.